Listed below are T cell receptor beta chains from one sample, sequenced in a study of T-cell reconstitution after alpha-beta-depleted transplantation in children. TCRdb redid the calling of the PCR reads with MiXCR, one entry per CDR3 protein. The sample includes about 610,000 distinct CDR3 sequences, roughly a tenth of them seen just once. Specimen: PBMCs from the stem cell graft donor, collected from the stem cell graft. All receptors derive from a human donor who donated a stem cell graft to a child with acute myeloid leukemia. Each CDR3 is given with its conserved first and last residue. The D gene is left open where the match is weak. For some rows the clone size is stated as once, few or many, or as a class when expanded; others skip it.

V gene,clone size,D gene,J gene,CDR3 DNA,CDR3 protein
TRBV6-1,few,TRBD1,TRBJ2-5,TGTGCCTTCCCACCGGACAGGGGGAGGATTGTAGAGACCCAGTACTTC,CAFPPDRGRIVETQYF
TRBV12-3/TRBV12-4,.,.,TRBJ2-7,TGTGCCAGCAGCCAAAAGCCCGCCGGACAAAGATCTTACGAGCAGTACTTC,CASSQKPAGQRSYEQYF
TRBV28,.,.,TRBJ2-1,TGTGCCAGCAGTTTTCCTCAGGGATTGTCTCGCTACAATGAGCAGTTCTTC,CASSFPQGLSRYNEQFF
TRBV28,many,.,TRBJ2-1,TGTGCCAGCAGTTTAGGGCAGCACTATAACAATGAGCAGTTCTTC,CASSLGQHYNNEQFF
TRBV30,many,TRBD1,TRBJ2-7,TGTGCCTGGGCCCCATTACAGGGGACCGAGCAGTACTTC,CAWAPLQGTEQYF
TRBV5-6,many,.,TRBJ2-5,TGTGCCAGCAGCGGCAGAAGTGGCTCCAAAGGGACCCAGTACTTC,CASSGRSGSKGTQYF
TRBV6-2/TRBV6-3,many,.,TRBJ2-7,TGTGCCAGCAGCATGACACTTCCCGAGCAGTACTTC,CASSMTLPEQYF
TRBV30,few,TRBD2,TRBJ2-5,TGTGCCTGTCAGCGGGAGAGGAGAGAGACCCAGTACTTC,CACQRERRETQYF
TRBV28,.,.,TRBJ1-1,TGTGCCAGCAGTTTTTTATCCACTGAAGCTTTCTTT,CASSFLSTEAFF
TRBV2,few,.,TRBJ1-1,TGTGCCAGCAGCTGGGAGAGGAGGACTGAAGCTTTCTTT,CASSWERRTEAFF
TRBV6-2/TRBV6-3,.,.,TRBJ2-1,TGTGCCAGCTCGGAAGTCTACAATGAGCAGTTCTTC,CASSEVYNEQFF
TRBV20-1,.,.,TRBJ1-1,TGCAGTGCTAGAGTGGGGAGGGGCTACACTGAAGCTTTCTTT,CSARVGRGYTEAFF
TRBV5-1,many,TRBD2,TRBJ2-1,TGCGCCAGCAGCTTGGCGCCCAGCGGGATATACAATGAGCAGTTCTTC,CASSLAPSGIYNEQFF
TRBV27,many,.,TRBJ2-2,TGTGCCAGCACTTTAGTAGTAGGCGGGGAGCTGTTTTTT,CASTLVVGGELFF
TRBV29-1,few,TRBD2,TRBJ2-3,TGCAGCGTTGAACGGGAGGGCCTCGGTGGGGATACGCAGTATTTT,CSVEREGLGGDTQYF
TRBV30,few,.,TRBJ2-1,TGTGCCTGGACCAGAAGTTTAGGGCGAGGGAATGAGCAGTTCTTC,CAWTRSLGRGNEQFF
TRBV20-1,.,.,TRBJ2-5,TGCAGTGCTGGCCCCCAAGAGACCCAGTACTTC,CSAGPQETQYF
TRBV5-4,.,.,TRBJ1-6,TGTGCCAGCAGCGAGTCTACGGGACCATCCTTTTTTCTCCACTTT,CASSESTGPSFFLHF
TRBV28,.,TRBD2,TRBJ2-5,TGTGCCAGCAGTTTGGTTACTAGCGGGAGCCCACAAGAGACCCAGTACTTC,CASSLVTSGSPQETQYF
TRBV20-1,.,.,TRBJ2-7,TGCAGTGCCATTTTAGCGGCCTCCTACGAGCAGTACTTC,CSAILAASYEQYF
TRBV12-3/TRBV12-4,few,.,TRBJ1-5,TGTGCCAGCAGTTTGACGGACGATAGCAATCAGCCCCAGCATTTT,CASSLTDDSNQPQHF
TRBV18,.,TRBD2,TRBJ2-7,TGTGCCAGCTCACCGCTTGGGACTAGCGGGAGAAACGAGCAGTACTTC,CASSPLGTSGRNEQYF
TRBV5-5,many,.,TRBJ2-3,TGTGCCAGCAGCTTGGTCGGACTTAAGGCAGATACGCAGTATTTT,CASSLVGLKADTQYF
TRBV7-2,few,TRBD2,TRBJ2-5,TGTGCCAGCAGCCGGGGACTAGCGGGAAGTTGGGAGACCCAGTACTTC,CASSRGLAGSWETQYF
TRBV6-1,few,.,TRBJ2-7,TGTGCCAGCCGCACCCCCGGACGGATCAACTACGAGCAGTACTTC,CASRTPGRINYEQYF
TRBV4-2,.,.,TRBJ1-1,TGTGCCAGCAGCGGGGTGGACACTGAAGCTTTCTTT,CASSGVDTEAFF
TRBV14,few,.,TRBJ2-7,TGTGCCAGCAGCCAACATCAGATCTCCTACGAGCAGTACTTC,CASSQHQISYEQYF
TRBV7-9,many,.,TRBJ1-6,TGTGCCAGCAGCGCCAGCGGCTCCTATAATTCACCCCTCCACTTT,CASSASGSYNSPLHF
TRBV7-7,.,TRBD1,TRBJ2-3,TGTGCTAGCAGCTCCCGGGACAGCGATACGCAGTATTTT,CASSSRDSDTQYF
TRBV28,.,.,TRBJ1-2,TGTGCCAGCACCTCGGGGGGCACAAACTATGGCTACACCTTC,CASTSGGTNYGYTF
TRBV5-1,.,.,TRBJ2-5,TGCGCCAGCAGCTTGGCCAACGGGGGAGGAGAGACCCAGTACTTC,CASSLANGGGETQYF
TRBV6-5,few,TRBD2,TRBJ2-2,TGTGCCAGCAGTTACTCGGGACTAGCGGGAGGGCCGGCCGGGGAGCTGTTTTTT,CASSYSGLAGGPAGELFF
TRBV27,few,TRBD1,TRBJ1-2,TGTGCCAGCACCCCAGGGGGCCACTATGGCTACACCTTC,CASTPGGHYGYTF
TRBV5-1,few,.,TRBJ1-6,TGCGCCAGCAGCTTGGCCGGGACCGTGAATAATTCACCCCTCCACTTT,CASSLAGTVNNSPLHF
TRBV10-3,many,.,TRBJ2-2,TGTGCCATCAGGTCGCTTACCGGGGAGCTGTTTTTT,CAIRSLTGELFF
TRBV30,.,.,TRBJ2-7,TGTGCCTGGATCGGTAGCTACGAGCAGTACTTC,CAWIGSYEQYF
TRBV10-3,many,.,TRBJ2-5,TGTGCCATCAGCCGGGAGGAGACCCAGTACTTC,CAISREETQYF
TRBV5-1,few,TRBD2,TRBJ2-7,TGCGCCAGCAGCATAGGACTAGCGAGCTCCTACGAGCAGTACTTC,CASSIGLASSYEQYF
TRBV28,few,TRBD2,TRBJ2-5,TGTGCCAGCACCTTACGGGGGGGAATTAAAGAGACCCAGTACTTC,CASTLRGGIKETQYF
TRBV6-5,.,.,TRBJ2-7,TGTGCCAGCAGGAGAAGGCCCGAACCCTACGAGCAGTACTTC,CASRRRPEPYEQYF
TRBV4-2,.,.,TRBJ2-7,TGTGCCAGCAGCCAAGAAGGTATAGCTACCTACGAGCAGTACTTC,CASSQEGIATYEQYF
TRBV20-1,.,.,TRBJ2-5,TGCAGTGCTAGGTGGTTGTTGGTGCAAGAGACCCAGTACTTC,CSARWLLVQETQYF
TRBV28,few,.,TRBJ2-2,TGTGCCAGCAGTCTTTCACAACGGGAGCTGTTTTTT,CASSLSQRELFF
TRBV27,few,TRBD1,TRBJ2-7,TGTGCCAGCAGTTTACACAGGGGATCCGACAGTCCCTACGAGCAGTACTTC,CASSLHRGSDSPYEQYF
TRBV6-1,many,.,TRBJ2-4,TGTGCCAGCACCGGGGGTGATGTGAGAGGAGGCAAAAACATTCAGTACTTC,CASTGGDVRGGKNIQYF
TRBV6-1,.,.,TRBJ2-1,TGTGCCAGCAGAACTGTAAGGGGCCTTAGGAATGAGCAGTTCTTC,CASRTVRGLRNEQFF
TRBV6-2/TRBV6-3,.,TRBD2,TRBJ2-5,TGTGCCAGCAGGACTAGCGGGAGCCTGGAGACCCAGTACTTC,CASRTSGSLETQYF
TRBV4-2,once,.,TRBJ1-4,TGTGCCAGCAGCCAAGATTTCCCGACTAATGAAAAACTGTTTTTT,CASSQDFPTNEKLFF
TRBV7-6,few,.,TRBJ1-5,TGTGCCAGCAGCTTAGTAAGGGGTAAGAGCAATCAGCCCCAGCATTTT,CASSLVRGKSNQPQHF
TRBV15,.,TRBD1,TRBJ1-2,TGTGCCACCAGCAGAGAAGGAACAGGGGGCATTGGCTACACCTTC,CATSREGTGGIGYTF
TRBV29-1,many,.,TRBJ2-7,TGCAGCGTTGAGGGCGGGACACCATGGGAGGACGAGCAGTACTTC,CSVEGGTPWEDEQYF
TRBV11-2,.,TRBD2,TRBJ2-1,TGTGCCAGCAGCCAAAGCGGGAGCCAGAACAATGAGCAGTTCTTC,CASSQSGSQNNEQFF
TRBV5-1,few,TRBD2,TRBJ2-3,TGCGCCAGCAGGACTAGCGGGAGGGAAGGGGATACGCAGTATTTT,CASRTSGREGDTQYF
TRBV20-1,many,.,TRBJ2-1,TGCAGCTCCAGGGGAAGCTCCTACAATGAGCAGTTCTTC,CSSRGSSYNEQFF